Shown below are 3 T cell receptor beta chains from a single sample sequenced in a study of OX40 agonist ivuxolimab in advanced cancers. Sequenced by immunoSEQ multiplex PCR; TCRdb stores in-frame clones only, minus some. The profile shows some 30,000 clones, 84% of them singletons. The sequencing used CD4+ or CD8+ T cells sorted from blood, collected in a trial of the OX40 agonist ivuxolimab. The receptors were gathered from an adult with an advanced solid tumor such as melanoma, head and neck, liver or kidney cancer.

J is TRBJ1-4 and V is TRBV7-8, with 7 bases identical to TRBD1. The CDR3 has 16 amino acids. The V gene end was trimmed by 8 bases and the J gene end by 6 bases; junction bases not matched to a gene: 15. In germline, CDR1 is SGHVS, CDR2 FQNEAQ. Here the CDR3 DNA reads TGTGCCAGCGGCAGGTCCGTAAGGGGGCAGGATGAAAAACTGTTTTTT. It codes for CASGRSVRGQDEKLFF.

This clone was recorded only once. The chain has TRBV7-6 and TRBJ2-7; D gene ambiguous. This CDR3 contains 14 residues. V was clipped by 1 base and J by 3 bases, with 10 bases between them. CDR1 and CDR2 (germline): SGHVS, FNYEAQ. CDR3 in DNA: TGTGCCAGCAGCTTAGAGGGCCGATTCTACGAGCAGTACTTC. Translation: CASSLEGRFYEQYF.

The rearrangement uses TRBV6-5 and TRBJ1-3, with a tentative D call TRBD1 (6 bases). With 10 bases removed from V and 0 bases from J, the gap between germline ends came to 13 bases. Germline CDR1 is MNHEY and CDR2 is SVGAGI. This CDR3 region has 14 residues. This CDR3 is CATYRDYSGNTIYF. In DNA form, the CDR3 reads TGTGCCACCTACAGGGACTACTCTGGAAACACCATATATTTT.